This T cell receptor (beta chain) comes out of a study of Tregs in tolerant kidney transplant recipients. Comments on this clone: The antigen is not known.

Profiling relied on immunoSEQ multiplex PCR, and the TCRdb table lists in-frame clones only, not all of them. Of 75,000 to 100,000 clones in the sample, roughly 93% were seen once. General study points: This study did not directly address biological reproducibility.

Germline V lookup: CDR1 MNHEY, CDR2 SVGAGI. The CDR3 consists of 14 residues. V lost 6 bases, J lost 7 bases, and 9 bases stayed unmatched. The nonmyeloablative bone marrow transplants came from related graft donors, with transient mixed chimerism. The rearrangement links TRBV6-5 to TRBJ1-2; 9 bases line up with TRBD1. This TCR derives from a human patient who received a combined kidney and bone marrow transplant. The graft donor may be the source of some T cells. The material sequenced was CD4+ T cells from blood (PBMCs), taken 12 months after the transplant. CDR3: CASSPGGQGTGYTF. The CDR3 DNA is TGTGCCAGCAGCCCAGGTGGACAGGGGACTGGCTACACCTTC.